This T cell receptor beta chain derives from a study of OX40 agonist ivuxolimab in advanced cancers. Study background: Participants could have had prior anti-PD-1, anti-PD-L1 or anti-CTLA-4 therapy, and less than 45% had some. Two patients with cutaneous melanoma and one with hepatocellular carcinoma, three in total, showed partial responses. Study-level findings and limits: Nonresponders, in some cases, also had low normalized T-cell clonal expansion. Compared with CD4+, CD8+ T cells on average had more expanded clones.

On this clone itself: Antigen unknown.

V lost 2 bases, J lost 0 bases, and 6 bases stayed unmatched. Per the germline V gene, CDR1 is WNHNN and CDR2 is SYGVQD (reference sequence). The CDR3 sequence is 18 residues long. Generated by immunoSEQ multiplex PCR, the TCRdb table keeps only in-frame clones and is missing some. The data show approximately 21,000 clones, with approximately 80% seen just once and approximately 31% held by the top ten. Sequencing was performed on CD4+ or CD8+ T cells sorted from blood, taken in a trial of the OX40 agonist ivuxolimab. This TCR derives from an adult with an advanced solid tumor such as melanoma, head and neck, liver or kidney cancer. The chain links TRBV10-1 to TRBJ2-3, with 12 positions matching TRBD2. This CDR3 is CASSELAGGPSSTDTQYF. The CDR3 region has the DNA TGCGCCAGCAGTGAGCTAGCGGGAGGGCCCTCTAGCACAGATACGCAGTATTTT.